The clone carrying this TCR beta chain was seen many times. Its antigen is unknown. RNA transcripts yielded amplified TCR beta CDR3 regions. With the HTBI primer set, the TCR CDR3 went through a first round of RT-PCR. TCRdb fed the multiplex PCR reads into MiXCR, producing one record per CDR3 protein. The profile shows about 250,000 distinct CDR3 sequences, around 22% of them singletons. The sample comes from a study of T cells in Graves' hyperthyroidism and ophthalmopathy. General study results and limits: The model predicted ophthalmopathy a median around 6 months before onset.

There are 12 residues in the CDR3. Germline CDR1 is LGHDT and CDR2 is YNNKEL (reference sequence). Trimming removed 4 bases from V and 6 bases from J, with 10 bases in between. The sample comprised blood. This receptor was identified in a man aged 25-40 years with Graves' ophthalmopathy. The chain is built from TRBV3-1 and TRBJ2-7, with D unresolved. CDR3 in DNA: TGTGCCAGCAGCCGAACGGTGGGCGAGCAGTACTTC. This codes for CASSRTVGEQYF.